Following are 17 T cell receptor beta chains from one sample sequenced in a study of post-analysis software for immune sequencing data. Study findings and constraints: Roughly five TRBV segments were significantly more frequent in patients than in controls. TRBV5-6, TRBV5-1 and TRBV20-1 were among these segments.

Their recognized antigens are unknown. Each TCR beta cDNA library carried unique molecular identifiers. One entry per CDR3 protein, called by TCRdb with MiXCR from the PCR reads. The sample lists about 770,000 distinct CDR3 sequences, roughly 46% occurring once. The sample taken for sequencing was blood. Receptor source: a girl between 5 and 17 years old with multiple sclerosis.

The chain has TRBV10-3 and TRBJ2-3; TRBD2 agrees at 9 bases. The germline gives CDR1 ENHRY, CDR2 SYGVKD. J was trimmed by 2 bases and V by 2 bases; bases with no gene match: 2. This CDR3 has 15 amino acids. The CDR3 spells CAISEASGITDTQYF. The CDR3 DNA reads as TGTGCCATCAGTGAGGCTAGCGGGATCACAGATACGCAGTATTTT.

The chain joins TRBV27 to TRBJ2-1; 11 bases map to TRBD2. Per germline, CDR1 MNHEY and CDR2 SMNVEV (reference sequence). V was clipped by 0 bases and J by 7 bases; unmatched bases: 5. The CDR3 is 16 residues long. The CDR3 is CASSLSLAGGLNEQFF. The CDR3 DNA follows: TGTGCCAGCAGTTTATCGTTAGCGGGAGGGTTGAATGAGCAGTTCTTC.

The gene calls are TRBV5-1 and TRBJ2-5; maybe TRBD2 (5 bases). This CDR3 has 13 amino acids. With 2 bases removed from V and 5 bases from J, the gap between germline ends came to 10 bases. Per germline, CDR1 SGHRS and CDR2 YFSETQ. The DNA of the CDR3 is TGCGCCAGCAGCTTCTATCCGGGGGAGACCCAGTACTTC. This encodes CASSFYPGETQYF.

The chain combines TRBV9 with TRBJ1-4, with D perhaps matching TRBD1 (5 bases). This CDR3 spans 16 amino acids. Germline V CDR1 and CDR2: SGDLS, YYNGEE. V was clipped by 4 bases and J by 3 bases, with 16 bases between them. CDR3 nucleotide sequence: TGTGCCAGCAGCCCTACCCCGGGGACTGCTAATGAAAAACTGTTTTTT. Translated: CASSPTPGTANEKLFF.

V and J are TRBV14 and TRBJ2-1; either TRBD1 or TRBD2 may supply D (5 bases each). From germline, CDR1 is SGHDN and CDR2 FVKESK. The CDR3 has 15 residues. The ends were cut back, 1 base at V and 2 bases at J, with 9 bases in the middle. This chain's CDR3 is CASSQVGTPYNEQFF. CDR3 nucleotide sequence: TGTGCCAGCAGCCAAGTCGGGACCCCCTACAATGAGCAGTTCTTC.

This clonotype came up a few times. This chain connects TRBV7-6 to TRBJ1-6, with 9 positions matching TRBD1. The CDR3 has 16 residues. After removal of 4 bases from V and 6 bases from J, the junction contained 7 bases not matched to a gene. Per germline, CDR1 SGHVS and CDR2 FNYEAQ. The CDR3 sequence is CASSSISGQGNSPLHF. The CDR3 DNA reads TGTGCCAGCAGCTCAATCTCGGGACAGGGTAATTCACCCCTCCACTTT.

This clonotype was recorded once. The chain joins TRBV6-2 or TRBV6-3 to TRBJ2-3, with 8 bases that match TRBD1. Trimming took 6 bases from V and 4 from J; bases not matched to a gene: 9. There are 15 residues in the CDR3. Germline V CDR1 and CDR2: MNHEY, SVGEGT. As DNA, the CDR3 is TGTGCCAGCAGCCGAAGACAGGGGTACGCAGATACGCAGTATTTT. Translation: CASSRRQGYADTQYF.

This chain links TRBV6-2 or TRBV6-3 with TRBJ2-7; TRBD1 matches 8 bases. Germline assignment: CDR1 MNHEY and CDR2 SVGEGT. The V segment lost 0 bases and the J segment 3 bases; nucleotides outside the gene matches: 7. The CDR3 runs 16 residues. CDR3 in DNA: TGTGCCAGCAGTTACTCCTATCCGACAGGGGTCTACGAGCAGTACTTC. Translating it yields CASSYSYPTGVYEQYF.

This chain uses TRBV29-1 with TRBJ2-4, with 7 bases that match TRBD2. J was trimmed by 13 bases and V by 0 bases; bases with no gene match: 9. This CDR3 is 13 amino acids long. Germline V lookup: CDR1 SQVTM, CDR2 ANQGSEA. CDR3 residues: CSVEEGLIDEQYF. CDR3 bases: TGCAGCGTTGAAGAGGGACTAATCGATGAGCAGTACTTC.

This chain joins TRBV3-1 and TRBJ1-4, with TRBD1 as a possible D gene (6 bases). From germline, CDR1 is LGHDT and CDR2 YNNKEL (reference sequence). The V end was cut by 4 bases, the J end by 7 bases, with 16 bases between. This CDR3 spans 15 amino acids. The DNA for the CDR3 is TGTGCCAGCAGCCCGCGGGGGCGGCCAAGTGAAAAACTGTTTTTT. It is translated as CASSPRGRPSEKLFF.

This clonotype showed up just a few times. V and J are TRBV14 and TRBJ2-5; tentatively, D is TRBD2 (5 bases). From germline, CDR1 is SGHDN and CDR2 FVKESK. CDR3 length: 14 amino acids. Trimming took 3 bases from V and 11 from J, leaving 19 bases between them. CDR3 residues: CASSHQTTRWEQYF. In DNA, the CDR3 is TGTGCCAGCAGCCACCAGACAACCCGTTGGGAGCAGTACTTC.

V gene TRBV20-1 combines with J gene TRBJ2-7; D uncertain. The J call may be incorrect, as the DNA end agrees better with TRBJ2-4. From germline, CDR1 is DFQATT and CDR2 SNEGSKA (reference sequence). The CDR3 runs 13 residues. CDR3 loop: CSANVVAKNIQYF. DNA of the CDR3: TGCAGTGCTAATGTTGTAGCCAAAAACATTCAGTACTTC.

In this sample, this clonotype turned up a few times. The V gene is TRBV27, the J gene TRBJ2-4; 8 nucleotides match TRBD2. This CDR3 spans 14 amino acids. With 5 bases clipped from V and 9 bases from J, the junction kept 9 bases outside the gene matches. CDR1 and CDR2 (germline): MNHEY, SMNVEV (reference sequence). CDR3 coding DNA: TGTGCCAGCAGTATGACTAGCGCCCGAAGCATTCAGTACTTC. It encodes CASSMTSARSIQYF.

The chain links TRBV5-1 to TRBJ2-1, with no clear D. V shed 4 bases and J shed 4 bases, with 9 bases lying between them. The CDR3 sequence is 13 residues long. From germline, CDR1 is SGHRS and CDR2 YFSETQ. CDR3 coding DNA: TGCGCCAGCAGCAATACAGAATACAATGAGCAGTTCTTC. This sequence encodes CASSNTEYNEQFF.

The sample holds a few counts of this clonotype. The chain couples TRBV12-3 or TRBV12-4 to TRBJ2-7, with 8 bases lining up with TRBD1. This CDR3 has 14 amino acids. V gave up 7 bases and J gave up 6 bases; unmatched junction bases: 11. CDR3 nucleotide sequence: TGTGCCAGCACCAACAGGGGGTCAGTCGGCGAGCAGTACTTC. This translates into CASTNRGSVGEQYF.

V is TRBV2 and J is TRBJ2-3; no firm D call. The germline V gene has CDR1 SNHLY and CDR2 FYNNEI. V was trimmed by 4 bases and J by 3 bases, leaving 8 bases between them. This CDR3 has 13 residues. For the CDR3, the DNA is TGTGCCAGCAGTGCCGGACCAACAGATACGCAGTATTTT. Translating it yields CASSAGPTDTQYF. The full variable domain, with the rest looked up from reference TRBV2 and TRBJ2-3, is EPEVTQTPSHQVTQMGQEVILRCVPISNHLYFYWYRQILGQKVEFLVSFYNNEISEKSEIFDDQFSVERPDGSNFTLKIRSTKLEDSAMYFCASSAGPTDTQYFGPGTRLTVL.

The CDR3 loop reads CASSLRGGGVRYEQYF. The CDR3 bases are TGTGCCAGCAGCTTAAGGGGTGGGGGAGTCAGATACGAGCAGTACTTC. The chain combines TRBV7-2 with TRBJ2-5; tentatively, D is TRBD1 or TRBD2 (5 bases each). Gene TRBJ2-7 matches the end of the DNA better, so the J call may be wrong. The germline gives CDR1 SGHTA, CDR2 FQGNSA. This CDR3 is 16 amino acids long.